Following are 21 T cell receptor beta chains from one sample sequenced in a study of blood T cell repertoires in COVID-19. Sequencing was performed with immunoSEQ multiplex PCR; in TCRdb, only in-frame clones are kept and a portion is missing. There are 62,000 or so clones in the sample; over 75% occur only once, and roughly 2.4% lies in the top ten. The source material was peripheral blood. The receptors were sampled from a human donor in a cohort sampled during active COVID-19.

The genes are TRBV9 and TRBJ2-1; 9 bases map to TRBD2. The length of the CDR3 is 15 residues. The V segment lost 4 bases and the J segment 3 bases; nucleotides outside the gene matches: 5. The germline CDR1 and CDR2 sequences are SGDLS and YYNGEE. CDR3 sequence: CASSPAGGGYNEQFF. The CDR3 coding sequence is TGTGCCAGCAGCCCAGCGGGAGGTGGCTACAATGAGCAGTTCTTC.

J is TRBJ1-3 and V is TRBV6-5; D possibly corresponds to TRBD1 (5 bases). The V gene's germline CDR1 is MNHEY and CDR2 SVGAGI. The germline V and J ends were trimmed by 2 bases and 2 bases, with 10 bases remaining between them. The CDR3 extends over 15 amino acids. The CDR3 nucleotides read TGTGCCAGCAGTTACGGGTCAGGGCCTGGAAACACCATATATTTT. It is translated as CASSYGSGPGNTIYF.

The rearrangement links TRBV7-3 to TRBJ2-2, with 9 bases identical to TRBD2. V shed 5 bases and J 6 bases; nucleotides not matched to a gene: 7. Germline values: CDR1 SGHTA, CDR2 FQGTGA. This CDR3 is 15 amino acids long. The CDR3 here is CASSAGTSQAGELFF. CDR3 coding DNA: TGTGCCAGCAGCGCAGGGACTAGCCAGGCCGGGGAGCTGTTTTTT.

The genes are TRBV5-1 and TRBJ1-2; 7 bases fit TRBD1. After removal of 4 bases from V and 2 bases from J, the junction contained 8 bases not matched to a gene. CDR1 is SGHRS, CDR2 YFSETQ, per germline. The CDR3 has 15 residues. CDR3 in DNA: TGCGCCAGCAGCAGGGATCCGGGACAGAACTATGGCTACACCTTC. This translates into CASSRDPGQNYGYTF.

V gene TRBV4-2 combines with J gene TRBJ2-3; 12 bases are a match to TRBD2. After removal of 0 bases from V and 6 bases from J, the junction contained 7 bases not matched to a gene. The V gene's germline CDR1 is LGHNA and CDR2 YNFKEQ. The CDR3 contains 17 residues. The CDR3 DNA reads as TGTGCCAGCAGCCAAGATCTACTAGCGGGGGGTAGGGATACGCAGTATTTT. Amino acids: CASSQDLLAGGRDTQYF.

This sequence joins TRBV28 and TRBJ2-7, with 10 bases identical to TRBD1. The CDR3 consists of 14 residues. Trimming at V came to 4 bases and at J to 4 bases, leaving 4 bases not matched to a gene. CDR1 and CDR2 from the germline V gene are MDHEN and SYDVKM. The CDR3 DNA is TGTGCCAGCAGTTCGACAGGGGGCGCATACGAGCAGTACTTC. Translated, it gives CASSSTGGAYEQYF.

This chain uses TRBV6-6 with TRBJ2-1, with 9 bases lining up with TRBD1. The CDR3 totals 14 residues. Per the germline V gene, CDR1 is MNHNY and CDR2 is SVGAGI (reference sequence). V gave up 9 bases and J gave up 5 bases; unmatched junction bases: 8. The CDR3 DNA sequence: TGTGCCAGTGCAAGACAGGGGGTTAACAATGAGCAGTTCTTC. Residues: CASARQGVNNEQFF.

The V and J genes are TRBV4-1 and TRBJ2-6; tentatively, D is TRBD1 (5 bases). The germline V gene encodes CDR1 MGHRA and CDR2 YSYEKL. This CDR3 has 18 amino acids. The V end was cut by 3 bases, the J end by 0 bases, with 15 bases between. The CDR3 DNA reads as TGCGCCAGCAGCCAGGGCTATGGACACCTCTCTGGGGCCAACGTCCTGACTTTC. Protein: CASSQGYGHLSGANVLTF.

This clone was found a few times. The chain has TRBV5-1 and TRBJ1-1; D is ambiguous. Germline V CDR1 and CDR2: SGHRS, YFSETQ. V lost 0 bases and J 4 bases, leaving 10 bases between the germline ends. This CDR3 contains 14 residues. CDR3 protein: CASSLDPGFTEAFF. CDR3 nucleotides: TGCGCCAGCAGCTTGGATCCGGGGTTCACTGAAGCTTTCTTT.

The rearrangement uses TRBV28 and TRBJ1-2; D might be TRBD1 (6 bases). V was cut by 5 bases and J by 8 bases, with 12 bases left in between. Germline-derived CDR1 and CDR2 are MDHEN and SYDVKM. The length of the CDR3 is 12 residues. This chain's CDR3 is CASSGTGRGYTF. In DNA, the CDR3 is TGTGCCAGCAGTGGCACAGGGCGCGGCTACACCTTC.

The CDR3 coding sequence is TGTGCCAGCAGTCTCGGACTCCTCAGCACAGATACGCAGTATTTT. This codes for CASSLGLLSTDTQYF. The chain couples TRBV28 to TRBJ2-3; D may be TRBD2 (5 bases). This CDR3 region has 15 residues. V gave up 5 bases and J gave up 0 bases, with 12 bases separating them. Germline CDR1 is MDHEN and CDR2 is SYDVKM.

This sequence joins TRBV28 and TRBJ2-7; unclear D gene. Trimming shortened V by 2 bases and J by 5 bases, and 4 bases separated the two germline ends. The CDR3 sequence is 11 residues long. Germline values: CDR1 MDHEN, CDR2 SYDVKM. The CDR3 loop reads CASSLVNEQYF. The CDR3 DNA follows: TGTGCCAGCAGTTTAGTTAACGAGCAGTACTTC.

The genes are TRBV6-1 and TRBJ1-2; 7 bases map to TRBD1. Germline-derived CDR1 and CDR2 are MNHNS and SASEGT. V was clipped by 2 bases and J by 5 bases; unmatched bases: 5. The CDR3 contains 14 residues. DNA of the CDR3: TGTGCCAGCAGTGAAAGGGGACAGTCATATGGCTACACCTTC. It yields the protein CASSERGQSYGYTF.

The chain couples TRBV30 to TRBJ2-1; 13 positions agree with TRBD2. This CDR3 is 20 amino acids long. V was pared by 0 bases and J by 1 base, with 12 bases of the junction left unmatched. From germline, CDR1 is GTSNPN and CDR2 SVGIG (reference sequence). The CDR3 is CAWSVQTGLAGVRSYNEQFF. The CDR3 nucleotides read TGTGCCTGGAGTGTACAAACAGGACTAGCGGGAGTGCGGTCCTACAATGAGCAGTTCTTC.

The V gene is TRBV6-5, the J gene TRBJ1-2, with D hard to call. There are 14 residues in the CDR3. Between the trimmed V and J ends, which lost 2 bases and 1 base, there was a span of 8 bases. Germline assignment: CDR1 MNHEY and CDR2 SVGAGI. The CDR3 protein is CASSYGPHNYGYTF. CDR3 bases: TGTGCCAGCAGTTACGGGCCCCATAACTATGGCTACACCTTC.

The chain couples TRBV28 to TRBJ2-7; tentative D call: TRBD1 (6 bases). Germline CDR1 and CDR2: MDHEN and SYDVKM. Trimming removed 5 bases from V and 6 bases from J, with 17 bases in between. There are 14 residues in the CDR3. The CDR3: CASSPLGGSGEQYF. CDR3 coding DNA: TGTGCCAGCAGTCCTCTAGGGGGTTCGGGCGAGCAGTACTTC. Together with reference TRBV28 and TRBJ2-7, the CDR3 gives the full variable domain: DVKVTQSSRYLVKRTGEKVFLECVQDMDHENMFWYRQDPGLGLRLIYFSYDVKMKEKGDIPEGYSVSREKKERFSLILESASTNQTSMYLCASSPLGGSGEQYFGPGTRLTVT.

This clone was detected only once. The chain uses TRBV7-8 and TRBJ2-1; D call uncertain. The germline gives CDR1 SGHVS, CDR2 FQNEAQ. The CDR3 consists of 17 residues. Trimming took off 0 bases at V and 0 bases at J, with 12 bases between the two ends. CDR3 sequence: CASSLARLRSSYNEQFF. The CDR3 region has the DNA TGTGCCAGCAGCTTAGCTCGCCTTAGGAGCTCCTACAATGAGCAGTTCTTC.

The V call is TRBV14, the J call TRBJ1-5, with TRBD1 matching 12 bases. The CDR3 is 17 amino acids. CDR1 is SGHDN and CDR2 is FVKESK in the germline V gene. Germline trimming cut 2 bases from V and 4 bases from J; bases unmatched to any gene: 6. The CDR3 loop reads CASSQHPGQGANQPQHF. The CDR3 DNA follows: TGTGCCAGCAGCCAACATCCGGGACAGGGGGCAAATCAGCCCCAGCATTTT.

V gene TRBV5-4 combines with J gene TRBJ2-5; 9 bases are a match to TRBD2. V trimming: 4 bases; J trimming: 4 bases; junction bases outside the gene matches: 5. CDR1 is SGHNT, CDR2 YYREEE, per germline (reference sequence). The CDR3 contains 14 residues. The CDR3 DNA follows: TGTGCCAGCAGCGCGGCGGGAGGGGCAGAGACCCAGTACTTC. Its translation is CASSAAGGAETQYF.

V and J are TRBV7-8 and TRBJ2-7; 9 nucleotides align to TRBD1. The V segment lost 4 bases and the J segment 6 bases; nucleotides outside the gene matches: 13. The CDR3 totals 16 residues. Per germline, CDR1 SGHVS and CDR2 FQNEAQ. CDR3 in amino acids: CASSSPILGQGGEQYF. CDR3 in DNA: TGTGCCAGCAGCTCCCCAATCCTGGGACAGGGAGGCGAGCAGTACTTC. Filled out from reference TRBV7-8 and TRBJ2-7, the complete variable domain reads GAGVSQSPRYKVAKRGQDVALRCDPISGHVSLFWYQQALGQGPEFLTYFQNEAQLDKSGLPSDRFFAERPEGSVSTLKIQRTQQEDSAVYLCASSSPILGQGGEQYFGPGTRLTVT.

This clone was counted once. The V gene is TRBV28, the J gene TRBJ2-1; 8 nucleotides align to TRBD1. The germline V gene has CDR1 MDHEN and CDR2 SYDVKM. V trimming: 3 bases; J trimming: 8 bases; junction bases outside the gene matches: 9. This CDR3 is 15 amino acids long. The CDR3 loop is CASSLGQAHHDEQFF. The CDR3 DNA reads TGTGCCAGCAGTTTGGGACAGGCGCATCATGATGAGCAGTTCTTC.